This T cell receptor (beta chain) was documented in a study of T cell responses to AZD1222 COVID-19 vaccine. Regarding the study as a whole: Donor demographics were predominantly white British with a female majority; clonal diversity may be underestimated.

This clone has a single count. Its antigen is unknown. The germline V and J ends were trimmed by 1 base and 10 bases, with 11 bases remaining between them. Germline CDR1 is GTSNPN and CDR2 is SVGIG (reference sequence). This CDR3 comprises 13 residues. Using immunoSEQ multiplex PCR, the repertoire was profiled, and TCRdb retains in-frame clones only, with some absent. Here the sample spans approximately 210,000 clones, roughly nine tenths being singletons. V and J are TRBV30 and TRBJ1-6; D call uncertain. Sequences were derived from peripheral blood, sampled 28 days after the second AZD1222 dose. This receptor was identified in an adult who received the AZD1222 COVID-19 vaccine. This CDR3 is CAWSALPGSPLHF. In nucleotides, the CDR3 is TGTGCCTGGAGTGCGCTACCAGGATCACCCCTCCACTTT.